This TCR beta chain was found in a study of OX40 agonist ivuxolimab in advanced cancers. Study overall: Participants, around 80% male, averaged around 60 years of age, ranging from about 23 to 90. Overall study findings and caveats: Blood T cells, both CD4+ and CD8+, expanded clonally by week 6 at 0.1 to 3.0 mg/kg.

Comment on this clone: Its target is unknown.

The CDR3 length is 17 residues. V was clipped by 0 bases and J by 2 bases, with 16 bases between them. The V gene's germline CDR1 is SEHNR and CDR2 FQNEAQ (reference sequence). Using immunoSEQ multiplex PCR, the repertoire was profiled, and TCRdb retains in-frame clones only, with some absent. The sample shows about 40,000 clones, 75% to 90% of them seen only once. The clonotype comes from an adult with an advanced solid tumor such as melanoma, head and neck, liver or kidney cancer. This chain joins TRBV7-9 and TRBJ2-5, with D possibly being TRBD1 or TRBD2 (5 bases each). Here the sequenced sample was CD4+ or CD8+ T cells sorted from blood, taken in a trial of the OX40 agonist ivuxolimab. The CDR3 nucleotides are TGTGCCAGCAGCTTAGCGGGGGTAGCGCCCATTCAAGAGACCCAGTACTTC. Amino acids: CASSLAGVAPIQETQYF.